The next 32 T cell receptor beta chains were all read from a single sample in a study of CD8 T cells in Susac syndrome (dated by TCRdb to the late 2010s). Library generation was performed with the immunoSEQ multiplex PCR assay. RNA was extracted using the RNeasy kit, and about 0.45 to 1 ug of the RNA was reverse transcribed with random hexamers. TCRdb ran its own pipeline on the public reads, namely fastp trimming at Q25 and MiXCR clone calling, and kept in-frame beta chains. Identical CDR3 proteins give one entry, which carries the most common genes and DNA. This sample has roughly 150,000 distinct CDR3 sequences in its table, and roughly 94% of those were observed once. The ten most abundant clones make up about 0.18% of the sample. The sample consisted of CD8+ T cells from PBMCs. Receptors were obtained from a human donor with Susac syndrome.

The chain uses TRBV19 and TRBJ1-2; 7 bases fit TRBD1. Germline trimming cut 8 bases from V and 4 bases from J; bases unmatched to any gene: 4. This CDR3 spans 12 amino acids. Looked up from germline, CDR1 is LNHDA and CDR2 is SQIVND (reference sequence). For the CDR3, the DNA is TGTGCCAGTGAACAGGGGAGCTATGGCTACACCTTC. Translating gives CASEQGSYGYTF.

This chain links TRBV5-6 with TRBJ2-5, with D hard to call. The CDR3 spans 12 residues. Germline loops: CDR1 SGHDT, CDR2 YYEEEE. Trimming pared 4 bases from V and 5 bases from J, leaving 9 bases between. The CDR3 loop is CASSPRWETQYF. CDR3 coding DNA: TGTGCCAGCAGCCCAAGATGGGAGACCCAGTACTTC. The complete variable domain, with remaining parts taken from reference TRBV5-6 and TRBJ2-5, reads DAGVTQSPTHLIKTRGQQVTLRCSPKSGHDTVSWYQQALGQGPQFIFQYYEEEERQRGNFPDRFSGHQFPNYSSELNVNALLLGDSALYLCASSPRWETQYFGPGTRLLVL.

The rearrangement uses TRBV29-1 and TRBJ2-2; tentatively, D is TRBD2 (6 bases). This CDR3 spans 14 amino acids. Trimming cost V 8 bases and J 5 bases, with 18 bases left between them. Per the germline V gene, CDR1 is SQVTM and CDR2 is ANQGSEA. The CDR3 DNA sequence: TGCAGCCCCAGGAGGGATTGTGCTACCGGGGAGCTGTTTTTT. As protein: CSPRRDCATGELFF.

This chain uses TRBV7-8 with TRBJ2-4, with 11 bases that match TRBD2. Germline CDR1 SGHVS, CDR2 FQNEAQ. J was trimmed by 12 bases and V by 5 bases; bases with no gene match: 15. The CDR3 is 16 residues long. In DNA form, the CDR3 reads TGTGCCAGCAGCCCCGGGGTAGCGGGAGGGCCGGAGCCTCAGTACTTC. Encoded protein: CASSPGVAGGPEPQYF.

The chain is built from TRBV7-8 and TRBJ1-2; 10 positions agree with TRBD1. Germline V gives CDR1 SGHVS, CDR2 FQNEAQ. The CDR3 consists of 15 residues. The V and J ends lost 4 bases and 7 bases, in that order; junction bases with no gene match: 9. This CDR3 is CASSYPGQGSGGYTF. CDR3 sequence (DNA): TGTGCCAGCAGCTACCCGGGACAGGGGAGTGGTGGCTACACCTTC. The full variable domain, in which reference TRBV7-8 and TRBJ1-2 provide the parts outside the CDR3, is GAGVSQSPRYKVAKRGQDVALRCDPISGHVSLFWYQQALGQGPEFLTYFQNEAQLDKSGLPSDRFFAERPEGSVSTLKIQRTQQEDSAVYLCASSYPGQGSGGYTFGSGTRLTVV.

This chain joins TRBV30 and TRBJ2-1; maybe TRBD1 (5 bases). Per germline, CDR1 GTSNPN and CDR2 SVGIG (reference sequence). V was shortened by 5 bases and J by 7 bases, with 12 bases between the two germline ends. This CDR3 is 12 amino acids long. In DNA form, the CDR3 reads TGTGCCTGGGCGTGGGGCCCGAATGAGCAGTTCTTC. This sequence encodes CAWAWGPNEQFF. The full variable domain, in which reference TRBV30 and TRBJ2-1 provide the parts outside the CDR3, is SQTIHQWPATLVQPVGSPLSLECTVEGTSNPNLYWYRQAAGRGLQLLFYSVGIGQISSEVPQNLSASRPQDRQFILSSKKLLLSDSGFYLCAWAWGPNEQFFGPGTRLTVL.

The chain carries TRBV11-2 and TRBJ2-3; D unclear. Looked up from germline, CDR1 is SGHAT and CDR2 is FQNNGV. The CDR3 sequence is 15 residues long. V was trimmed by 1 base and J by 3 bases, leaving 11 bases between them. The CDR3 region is CASSLVPLRTDTQYF. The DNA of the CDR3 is TGTGCCAGCAGCTTAGTACCCTTGAGGACAGATACGCAGTATTTT.

The CDR3 spells CSAEYRDLPSYEQYF. CDR3 nucleotide sequence: TGCAGTGCTGAGTACCGGGACTTACCCTCCTACGAGCAGTACTTC. The chain is built from TRBV20-1 and TRBJ2-7; maybe TRBD2 (6 bases). This CDR3 spans 15 amino acids. Germline loops: CDR1 DFQATT, CDR2 SNEGSKA (reference sequence). V lost 5 bases, J lost 0 bases, and 17 bases lay in between.

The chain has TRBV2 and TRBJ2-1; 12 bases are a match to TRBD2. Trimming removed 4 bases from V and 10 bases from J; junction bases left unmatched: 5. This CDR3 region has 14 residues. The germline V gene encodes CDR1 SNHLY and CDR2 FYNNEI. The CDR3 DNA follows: TGTGCCAGCAGTGCTAGCGGGAGGGCCGGGGAGCAGTTCTTC. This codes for CASSASGRAGEQFF.

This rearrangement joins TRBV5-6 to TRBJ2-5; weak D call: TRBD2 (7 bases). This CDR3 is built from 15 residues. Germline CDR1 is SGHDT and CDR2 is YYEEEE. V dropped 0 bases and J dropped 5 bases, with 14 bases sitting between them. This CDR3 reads CASSLASGGAETQYF. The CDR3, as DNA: TGTGCCAGCAGCTTGGCCTCGGGGGGCGCTGAGACCCAGTACTTC.

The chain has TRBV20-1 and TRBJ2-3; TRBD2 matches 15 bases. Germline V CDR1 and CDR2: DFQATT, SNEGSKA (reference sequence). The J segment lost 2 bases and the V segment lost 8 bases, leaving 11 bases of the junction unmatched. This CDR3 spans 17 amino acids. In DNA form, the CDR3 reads TGCAGTTTGTATGGACTAGCGGGAGGGGGGGCCACAGATACGCAGTATTTT. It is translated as CSLYGLAGGGATDTQYF.

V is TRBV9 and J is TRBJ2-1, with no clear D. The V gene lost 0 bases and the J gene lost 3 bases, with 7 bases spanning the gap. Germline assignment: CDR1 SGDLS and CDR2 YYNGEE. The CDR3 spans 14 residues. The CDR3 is CASSVGYYYNEQFF. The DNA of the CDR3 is TGTGCCAGCAGCGTAGGGTACTACTACAATGAGCAGTTCTTC.

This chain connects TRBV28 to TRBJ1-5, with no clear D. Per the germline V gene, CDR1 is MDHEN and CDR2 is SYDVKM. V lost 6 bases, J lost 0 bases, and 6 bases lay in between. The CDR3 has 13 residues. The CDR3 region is CASSVISNQPQHF. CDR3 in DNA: TGTGCCAGCAGCGTCATTAGCAATCAGCCCCAGCATTTT.

CDR3 sequence: CASSPPGQVEEDTQYF. CDR3 nucleotides: TGTGCCAGCTCACCACCTGGACAGGTTGAAGAAGATACGCAGTATTTT. The chain uses TRBV18 and TRBJ2-3; 7 nucleotides agree with TRBD1. Per germline, CDR1 KGHSH and CDR2 LQKENI. There are 16 residues in the CDR3. V lost 0 bases and J lost 5; bases outside the gene matches: 8.

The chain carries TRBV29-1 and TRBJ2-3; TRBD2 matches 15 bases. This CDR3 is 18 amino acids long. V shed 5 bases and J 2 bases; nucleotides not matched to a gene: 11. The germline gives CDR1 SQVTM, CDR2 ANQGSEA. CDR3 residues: CSVLGLAGGEGATDTQYF. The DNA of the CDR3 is TGCAGCGTTCTCGGACTAGCGGGAGGGGAGGGGGCCACAGATACGCAGTATTTT.

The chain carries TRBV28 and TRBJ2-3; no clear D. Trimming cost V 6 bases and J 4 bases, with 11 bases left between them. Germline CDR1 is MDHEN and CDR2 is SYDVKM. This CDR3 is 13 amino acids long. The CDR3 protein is CASRPLHPDTQYF. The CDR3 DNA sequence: TGTGCCAGCAGGCCCCTCCATCCAGATACGCAGTATTTT.

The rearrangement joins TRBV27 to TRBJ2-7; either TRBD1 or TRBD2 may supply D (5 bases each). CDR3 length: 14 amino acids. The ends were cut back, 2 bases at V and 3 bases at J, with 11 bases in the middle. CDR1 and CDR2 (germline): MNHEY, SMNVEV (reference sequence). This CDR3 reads CASSLMSGHYEQYF. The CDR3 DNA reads TGTGCCAGCAGTTTAATGTCGGGGCACTACGAGCAGTACTTC.

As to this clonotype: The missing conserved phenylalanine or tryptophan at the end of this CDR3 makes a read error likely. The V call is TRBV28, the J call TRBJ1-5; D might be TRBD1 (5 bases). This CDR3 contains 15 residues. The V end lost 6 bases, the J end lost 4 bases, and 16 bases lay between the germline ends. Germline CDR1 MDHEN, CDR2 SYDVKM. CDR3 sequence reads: CASSTIVGGNQPQHL. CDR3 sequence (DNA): TGTGCCAGCAGCACCATAGTCGGGGGGAATCAGCCCCAGCATCTT.

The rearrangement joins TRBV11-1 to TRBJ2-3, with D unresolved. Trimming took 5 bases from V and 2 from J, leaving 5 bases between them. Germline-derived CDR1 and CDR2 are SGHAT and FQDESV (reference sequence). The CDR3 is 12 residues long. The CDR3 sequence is CASSRATDTQYF. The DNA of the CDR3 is TGTGCCAGCAGCCGTGCCACAGATACGCAGTATTTT.

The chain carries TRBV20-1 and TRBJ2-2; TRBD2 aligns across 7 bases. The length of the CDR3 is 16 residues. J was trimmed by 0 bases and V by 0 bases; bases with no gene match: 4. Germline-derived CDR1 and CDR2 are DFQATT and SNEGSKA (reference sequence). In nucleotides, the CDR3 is TGCAGTGCTAGAGACGGCGCGGGGGCGAACACCGGGGAGCTGTTTTTT. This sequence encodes CSARDGAGANTGELFF.

The CDR3, as DNA: TGCAGTGCTAGAGATACGGAGGGGTTTGGCAACTCCTACAATGAGCAGTTCTTC. It specifies CSARDTEGFGNSYNEQFF. This chain links TRBV20-1 with TRBJ2-1, with a weak D call TRBD2 (6 bases). Germline CDR1 reads DFQATT; CDR2 reads SNEGSKA (reference sequence). The CDR3 runs 18 residues. V dropped 0 bases and J dropped 0 bases, with 18 bases sitting between them.

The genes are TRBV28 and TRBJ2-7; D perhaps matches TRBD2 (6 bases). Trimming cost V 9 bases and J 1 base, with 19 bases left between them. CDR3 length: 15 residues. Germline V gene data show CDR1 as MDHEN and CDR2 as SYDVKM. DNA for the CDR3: TGTGCCAGTGGCCGCCCCGGCGGAGGGTCCTACGAGCAGTACTTC. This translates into CASGRPGGGSYEQYF.

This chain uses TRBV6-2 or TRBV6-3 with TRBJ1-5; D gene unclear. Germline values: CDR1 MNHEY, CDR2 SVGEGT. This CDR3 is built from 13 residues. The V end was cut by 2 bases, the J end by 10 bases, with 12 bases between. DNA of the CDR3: TGTGCCAGCAGTTACACGGGGAGGGCTCCCCAGCATTTT. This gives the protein CASSYTGRAPQHF.

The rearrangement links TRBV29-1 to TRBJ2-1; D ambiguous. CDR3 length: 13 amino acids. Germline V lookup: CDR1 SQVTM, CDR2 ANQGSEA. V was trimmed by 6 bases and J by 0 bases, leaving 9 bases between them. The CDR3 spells CSVQASSYNEQFF. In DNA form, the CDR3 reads TGCAGCGTCCAGGCCAGCTCCTACAATGAGCAGTTCTTC.

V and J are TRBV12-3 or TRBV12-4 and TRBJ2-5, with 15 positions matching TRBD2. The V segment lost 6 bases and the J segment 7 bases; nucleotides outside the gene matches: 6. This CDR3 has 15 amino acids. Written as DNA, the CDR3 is TGTGCCAGCAGCTCCGGACTAGCGGGAGGGGGGACCCAGTACTTC. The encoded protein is CASSSGLAGGGTQYF.

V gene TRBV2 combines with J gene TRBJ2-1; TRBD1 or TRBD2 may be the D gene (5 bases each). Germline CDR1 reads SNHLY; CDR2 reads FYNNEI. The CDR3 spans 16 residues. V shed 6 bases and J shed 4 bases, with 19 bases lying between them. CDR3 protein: CASRGSSGGRYNEQFF. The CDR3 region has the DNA TGTGCCAGCAGGGGTTCTAGTGGGGGACGGTACAATGAGCAGTTCTTC.

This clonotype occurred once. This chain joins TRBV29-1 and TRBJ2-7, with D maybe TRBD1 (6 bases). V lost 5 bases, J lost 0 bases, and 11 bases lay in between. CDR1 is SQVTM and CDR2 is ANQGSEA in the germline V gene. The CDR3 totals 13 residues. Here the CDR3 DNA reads TGCAGCGTTTTTGGACAGAGCTCCTACGAGCAGTACTTC. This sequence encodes CSVFGQSSYEQYF.

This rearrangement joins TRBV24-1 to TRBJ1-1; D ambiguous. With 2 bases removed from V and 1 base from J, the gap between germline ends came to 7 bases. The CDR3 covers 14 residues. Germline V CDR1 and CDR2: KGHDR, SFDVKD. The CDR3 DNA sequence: TGTGCCACCAGTGATTCAAGTGGGAACACTGAAGCTTTCTTT. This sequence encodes CATSDSSGNTEAFF.

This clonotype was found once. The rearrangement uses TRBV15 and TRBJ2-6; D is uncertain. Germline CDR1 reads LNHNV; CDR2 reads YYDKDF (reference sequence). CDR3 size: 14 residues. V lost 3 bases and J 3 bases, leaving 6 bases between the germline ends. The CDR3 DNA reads TGTGCCACCAGCAGGTGGGTTGGGGCCAACGTCCTGACTTTC. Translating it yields CATSRWVGANVLTF.

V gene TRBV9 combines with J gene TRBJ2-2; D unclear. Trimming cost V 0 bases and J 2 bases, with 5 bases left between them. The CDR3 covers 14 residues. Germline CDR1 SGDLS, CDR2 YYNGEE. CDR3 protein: CASSVEINTGELFF. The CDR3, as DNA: TGTGCCAGCAGCGTAGAGATAAACACCGGGGAGCTGTTTTTT.

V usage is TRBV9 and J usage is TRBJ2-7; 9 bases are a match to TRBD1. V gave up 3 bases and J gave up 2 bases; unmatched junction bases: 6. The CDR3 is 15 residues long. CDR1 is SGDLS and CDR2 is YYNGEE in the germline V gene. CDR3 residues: CASSGPGTGPYEQYF. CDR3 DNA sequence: TGTGCCAGCAGCGGGCCCGGGACAGGGCCCTACGAGCAGTACTTC.

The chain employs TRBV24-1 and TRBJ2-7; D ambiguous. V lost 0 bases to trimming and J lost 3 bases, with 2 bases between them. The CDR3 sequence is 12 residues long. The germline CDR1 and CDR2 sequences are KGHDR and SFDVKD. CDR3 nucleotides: TGTGCCACCAGTGATTTGAACTACGAGCAGTACTTC. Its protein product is CATSDLNYEQYF.